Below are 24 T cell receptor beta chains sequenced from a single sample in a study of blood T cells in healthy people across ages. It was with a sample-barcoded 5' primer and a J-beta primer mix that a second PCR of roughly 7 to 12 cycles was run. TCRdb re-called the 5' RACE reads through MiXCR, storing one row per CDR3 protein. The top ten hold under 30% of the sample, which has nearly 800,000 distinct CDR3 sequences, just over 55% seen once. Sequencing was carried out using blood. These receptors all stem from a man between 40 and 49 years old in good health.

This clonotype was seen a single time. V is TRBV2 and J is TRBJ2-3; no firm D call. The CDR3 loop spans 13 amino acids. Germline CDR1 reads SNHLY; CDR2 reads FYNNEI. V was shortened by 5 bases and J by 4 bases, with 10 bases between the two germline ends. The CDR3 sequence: CASSSRIADTQYF. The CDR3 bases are TGTGCCAGCAGTTCAAGGATCGCAGATACGCAGTATTTT.

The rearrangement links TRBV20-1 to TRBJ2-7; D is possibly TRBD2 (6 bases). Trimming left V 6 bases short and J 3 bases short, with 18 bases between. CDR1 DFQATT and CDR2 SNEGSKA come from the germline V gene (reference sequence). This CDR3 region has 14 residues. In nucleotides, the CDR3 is TGCAGTGCCACTAGGGCGGGAAGTGTCTACGAGCAGTACTTC. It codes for CSATRAGSVYEQYF.

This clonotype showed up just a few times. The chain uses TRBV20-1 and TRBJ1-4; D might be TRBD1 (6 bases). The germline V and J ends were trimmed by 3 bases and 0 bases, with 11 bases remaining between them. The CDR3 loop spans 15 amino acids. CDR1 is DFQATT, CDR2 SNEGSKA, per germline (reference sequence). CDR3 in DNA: TGCAGTGCTAGTTCAGGGACATCAACTAATGAAAAACTGTTTTTT. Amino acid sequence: CSASSGTSTNEKLFF.

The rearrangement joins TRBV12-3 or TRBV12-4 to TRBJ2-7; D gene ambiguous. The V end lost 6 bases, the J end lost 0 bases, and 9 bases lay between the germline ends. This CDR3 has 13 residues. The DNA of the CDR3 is TGTGCCAGCAGAGGTCTATACTCCTACGAGCAGTACTTC. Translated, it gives CASRGLYSYEQYF.

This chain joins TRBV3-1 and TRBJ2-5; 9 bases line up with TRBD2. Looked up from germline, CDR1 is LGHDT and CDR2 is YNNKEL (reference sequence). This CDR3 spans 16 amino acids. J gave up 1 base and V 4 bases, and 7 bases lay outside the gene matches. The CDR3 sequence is CASSPAAGGSQETQYF. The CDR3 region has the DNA TGTGCCAGCAGCCCCGCAGCGGGGGGTTCCCAAGAGACCCAGTACTTC.

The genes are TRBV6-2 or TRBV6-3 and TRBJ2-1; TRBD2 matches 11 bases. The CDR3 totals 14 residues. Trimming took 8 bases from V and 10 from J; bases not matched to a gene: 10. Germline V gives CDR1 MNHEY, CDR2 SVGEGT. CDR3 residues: CASLLAGVSREQFF. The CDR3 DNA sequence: TGTGCCAGCCTACTAGCGGGAGTGTCTAGGGAGCAGTTCTTC.

CDR3 nucleotides: TGCGCCAGCAGCTTGGGTCGGATAATGAACACTGAAGCTTTCTTT. Translating it yields CASSLGRIMNTEAFF. The V and J genes are TRBV5-1 and TRBJ1-1; D ambiguous. Germline loops: CDR1 SGHRS, CDR2 YFSETQ. This CDR3 has 15 amino acids. V was trimmed by 0 bases and J by 0 bases, leaving 9 bases between them.

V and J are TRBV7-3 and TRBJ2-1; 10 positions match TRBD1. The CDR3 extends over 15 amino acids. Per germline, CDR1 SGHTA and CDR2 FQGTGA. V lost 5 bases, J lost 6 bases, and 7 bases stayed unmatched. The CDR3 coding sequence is TGTGCCAGCAGCCCGGGACAGGGGAGACCCAATGAGCAGTTCTTC. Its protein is CASSPGQGRPNEQFF.

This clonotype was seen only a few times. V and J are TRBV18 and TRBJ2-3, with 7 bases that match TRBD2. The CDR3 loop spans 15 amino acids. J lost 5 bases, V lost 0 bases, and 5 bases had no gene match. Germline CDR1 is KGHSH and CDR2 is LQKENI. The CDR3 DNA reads TGTGCCAGCTCACCACCTGGACTAGAAGTAGATACGCAGTATTTT. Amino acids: CASSPPGLEVDTQYF. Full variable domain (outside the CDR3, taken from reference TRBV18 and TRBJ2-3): NAGVMQNPRHLVRRRGQEARLRCSPMKGHSHVYWYRQLPEEGLKFMVYLQKENIIDESGMPKERFSAEFPKEGPSILRIQQVVRGDSAAYFCASSPPGLEVDTQYFGPGTRLTVL.

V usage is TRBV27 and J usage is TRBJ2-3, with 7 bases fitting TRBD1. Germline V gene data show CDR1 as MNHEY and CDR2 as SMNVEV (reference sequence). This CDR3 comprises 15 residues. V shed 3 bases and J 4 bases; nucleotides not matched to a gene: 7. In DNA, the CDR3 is TGTGCCAGCAGTTTCGACAGGGTTAACGCAGATACGCAGTATTTT. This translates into CASSFDRVNADTQYF.

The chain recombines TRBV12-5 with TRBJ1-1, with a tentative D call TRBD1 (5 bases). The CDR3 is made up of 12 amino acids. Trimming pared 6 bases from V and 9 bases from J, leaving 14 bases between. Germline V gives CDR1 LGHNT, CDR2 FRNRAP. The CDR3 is CASGGSGTQAFF. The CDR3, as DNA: TGTGCTAGTGGGGGGTCCGGGACGCAAGCTTTCTTT.

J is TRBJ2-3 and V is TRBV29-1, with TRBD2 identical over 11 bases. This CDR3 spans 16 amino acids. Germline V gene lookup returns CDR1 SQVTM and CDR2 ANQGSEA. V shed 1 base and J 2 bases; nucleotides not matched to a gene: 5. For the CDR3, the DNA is TGCAGCGTTGAAGGATTACTAGCGGGAGCCACAGATACGCAGTATTTT. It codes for CSVEGLLAGATDTQYF.

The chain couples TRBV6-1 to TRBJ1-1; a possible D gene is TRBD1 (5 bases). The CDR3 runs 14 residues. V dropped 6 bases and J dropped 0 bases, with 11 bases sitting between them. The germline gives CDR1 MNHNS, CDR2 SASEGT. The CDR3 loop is CASRVTDVNTEAFF. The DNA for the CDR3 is TGTGCCAGCAGGGTGACAGACGTGAACACTGAAGCTTTCTTT.

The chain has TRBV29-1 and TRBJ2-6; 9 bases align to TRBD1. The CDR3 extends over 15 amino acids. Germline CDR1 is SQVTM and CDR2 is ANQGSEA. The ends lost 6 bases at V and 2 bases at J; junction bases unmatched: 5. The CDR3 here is CSVRQGEAGANVLTF. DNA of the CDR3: TGCAGCGTCAGACAGGGGGAAGCTGGGGCCAACGTCCTGACTTTC.

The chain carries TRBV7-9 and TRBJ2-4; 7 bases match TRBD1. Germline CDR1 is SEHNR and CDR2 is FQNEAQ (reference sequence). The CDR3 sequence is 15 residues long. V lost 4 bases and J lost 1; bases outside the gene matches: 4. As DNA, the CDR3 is TGTGCCAGCAGCTCCGGACAGGAGGCCAAAAACATTCAGTACTTC. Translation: CASSSGQEAKNIQYF.

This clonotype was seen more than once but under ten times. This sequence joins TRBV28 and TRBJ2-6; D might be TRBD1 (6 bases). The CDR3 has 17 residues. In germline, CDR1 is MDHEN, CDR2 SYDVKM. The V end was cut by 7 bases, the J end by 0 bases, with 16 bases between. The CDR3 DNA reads TGTGCCAGCACCCCTCCGACAGGAACCTCTGGGGCCAACGTCCTGACTTTC. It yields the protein CASTPPTGTSGANVLTF.

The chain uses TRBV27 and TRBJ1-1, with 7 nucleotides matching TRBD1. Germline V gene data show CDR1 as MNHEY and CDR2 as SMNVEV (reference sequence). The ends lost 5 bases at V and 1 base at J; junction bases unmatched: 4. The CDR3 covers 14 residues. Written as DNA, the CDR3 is TGTGCCAGCAGTCGTGGGACAGCGAACACTGAAGCTTTCTTT. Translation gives CASSRGTANTEAFF.

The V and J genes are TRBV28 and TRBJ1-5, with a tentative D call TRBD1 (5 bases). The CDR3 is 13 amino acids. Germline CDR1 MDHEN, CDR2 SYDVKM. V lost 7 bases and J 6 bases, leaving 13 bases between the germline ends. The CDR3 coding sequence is TGTGCCAGCAACGCAGATGGGGGTCAGCCCCAGCATTTT. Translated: CASNADGGQPQHF.

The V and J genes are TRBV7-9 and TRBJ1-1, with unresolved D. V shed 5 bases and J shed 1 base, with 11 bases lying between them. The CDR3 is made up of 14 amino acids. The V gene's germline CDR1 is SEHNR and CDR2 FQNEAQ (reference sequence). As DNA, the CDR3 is TGTGCCAGCAGCGTAGTCCGGCAGAACACTGAAGCTTTCTTT. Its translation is CASSVVRQNTEAFF.

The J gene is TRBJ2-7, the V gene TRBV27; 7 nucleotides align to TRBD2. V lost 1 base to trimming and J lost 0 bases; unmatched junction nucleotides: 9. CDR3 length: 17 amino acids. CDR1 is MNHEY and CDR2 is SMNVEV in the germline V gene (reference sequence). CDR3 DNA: TGTGCCAGCAGTTTATTGGGCCCGGGGGGAAGCTCCTACGAGCAGTACTTC. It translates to CASSLLGPGGSSYEQYF.

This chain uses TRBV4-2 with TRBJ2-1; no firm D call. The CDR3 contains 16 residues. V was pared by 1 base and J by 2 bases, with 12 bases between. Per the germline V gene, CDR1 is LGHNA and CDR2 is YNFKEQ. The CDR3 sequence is CASSQVWKGPYNEQFF. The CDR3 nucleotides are TGTGCCAGCAGCCAAGTCTGGAAGGGCCCCTACAATGAGCAGTTCTTC.

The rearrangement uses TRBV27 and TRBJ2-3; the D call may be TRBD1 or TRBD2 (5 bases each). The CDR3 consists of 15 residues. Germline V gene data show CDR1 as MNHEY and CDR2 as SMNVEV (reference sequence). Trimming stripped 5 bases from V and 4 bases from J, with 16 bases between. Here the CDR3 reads CASSAIGRGADTQYF. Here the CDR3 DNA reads TGTGCCAGCAGTGCCATAGGACGGGGCGCAGATACGCAGTATTTT.

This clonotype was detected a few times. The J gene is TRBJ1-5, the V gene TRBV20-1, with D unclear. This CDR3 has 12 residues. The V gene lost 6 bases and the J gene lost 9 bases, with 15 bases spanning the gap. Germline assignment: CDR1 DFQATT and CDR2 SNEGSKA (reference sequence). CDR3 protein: CSAPRLGRPQHF. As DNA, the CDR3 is TGCAGTGCCCCCCGTCTCGGAAGGCCCCAGCATTTT.

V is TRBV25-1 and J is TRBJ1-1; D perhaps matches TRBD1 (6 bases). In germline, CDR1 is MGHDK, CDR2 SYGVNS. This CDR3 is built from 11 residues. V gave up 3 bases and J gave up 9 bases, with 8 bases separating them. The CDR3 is CASSDGQKAFF. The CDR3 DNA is TGTGCCAGCAGTGATGGACAGAAAGCTTTCTTT. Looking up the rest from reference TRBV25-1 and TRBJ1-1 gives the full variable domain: EADIYQTPRYLVIGTGKKITLECSQTMGHDKMYWYQQDPGMELHLIHYSYGVNSTEKGDLSSESTVSRIRTEHFPLTLESARPSHTSQYLCASSDGQKAFFGQGTRLTVV.